Listed here are 22 T cell receptor beta chains from one sample, sequenced in a study of regulatory T cells in long-lasting Graves disease. Time point indicated: newly diagnosed GD, antithyroid drugs for less than 3 months. With RNA extracted from PBMCs as input, the TCR library was made. With iRepertoire HTBI primers and Arm-PCR of CDR3 regions, TCR beta libraries were built. TCRdb analysed the multiplex PCR reads with MiXCR anew, one entry per CDR3 protein. Of about 220,000 distinct CDR3 sequences in the sample, roughly 18% were seen once. The same sample was also studied in work on T cells in Graves' hyperthyroidism and ophthalmopathy.

The sequences come from peripheral blood mononuclear cells (PBMCs), collected at new diagnosis, from a patient treated with antithyroid drugs. The receptors derive from a woman younger than 45 with Graves disease.

This chain links TRBV2 with TRBJ2-6; no reliable D call. The CDR3 runs to 16 residues. With 3 bases removed from V and 4 bases from J, the gap between germline ends came to 13 bases. Germline values: CDR1 SNHLY, CDR2 FYNNEI. CDR3 bases: TGTGCCAGCAGTGAGAAGGGAATGTGGGGGGCCAACGTCCTGACTTTC. Translated, it gives CASSEKGMWGANVLTF.

This clonotype has ten or more counts. The chain links TRBV5-1 to TRBJ2-7; 7 bases fit TRBD1. There are 15 residues in the CDR3. Germline V gene data show CDR1 as SGHRS and CDR2 as YFSETQ. V shed 5 bases and J 1 base; nucleotides not matched to a gene: 9. DNA for the CDR3: TGCGCCAGCAGTCCTGGACAGGTAGCGTCCTACGAGCAGTACTTC. It specifies CASSPGQVASYEQYF.

The sample holds many counts of this clonotype. The genes are TRBV2 and TRBJ1-2; perhaps TRBD1 as D (5 bases). Germline CDR1 and CDR2: SNHLY and FYNNEI. This CDR3 contains 13 residues. V dropped 1 base and J dropped 4 bases, with 7 bases sitting between them. Here the CDR3 reads CASSEEGSYGYTF. For the CDR3, the DNA is TGTGCCAGCAGTGAAGAGGGGAGCTATGGCTACACCTTC.

This clonotype was counted ten times or more. The CDR3 DNA follows: TGTGCCAGCAGCTTAGGCGGGACAGGGGTGAACACTGAAGCTTTCTTT. It encodes CASSLGGTGVNTEAFF. V is TRBV11-2 and J is TRBJ1-1; 10 bases fit TRBD1. The CDR3 length is 16 residues. Per the germline V gene, CDR1 is SGHAT and CDR2 is FQNNGV. V shed 1 base and J 0 bases; nucleotides not matched to a gene: 2.

The table lists this clonotype with many counts. The V and J genes are TRBV11-3 and TRBJ2-7; TRBD2 is a possible D gene (5 bases). V was clipped by 4 bases and J by 2 bases, with 9 bases between them. Germline lookup yields CDR1 SGHNT and CDR2 YENEEA. The CDR3 is 13 residues long. The CDR3: CASSYGDTYEQYF. The CDR3 DNA follows: TGTGCCAGCAGCTACGGGGATACCTACGAGCAGTACTTC.

This chain uses TRBV19 with TRBJ2-1, with 12 bases matching TRBD2. After removal of 6 bases from V and 7 bases from J, the junction contained 4 bases not matched to a gene. CDR1 is LNHDA, CDR2 SQIVND, per germline (reference sequence). CDR3 size: 14 residues. CDR3 sequence reads: CASRGLAGPNEQFF. The CDR3 bases are TGTGCCAGTAGAGGACTAGCGGGACCGAATGAGCAGTTCTTC.

This clonotype occurred many times. The chain combines TRBV5-1 with TRBJ1-6; D unclear. Looked up from germline, CDR1 is SGHRS and CDR2 is YFSETQ. V gave up 3 bases and J gave up 7 bases, with 14 bases separating them. This CDR3 has 15 amino acids. CDR3 DNA sequence: TGCGCCAGCAGCTCCCAGTCTCACCCGAATTCACCCCTCCACTTT. Protein product: CASSSQSHPNSPLHF.

This clonotype appeared many times. This sequence joins TRBV28 and TRBJ2-4; 7 nucleotides match TRBD1. From germline, CDR1 is MDHEN and CDR2 SYDVKM. This CDR3 has 13 residues. The J segment lost 6 bases and the V segment lost 6 bases, leaving 5 bases of the junction unmatched. Here the CDR3 reads CASSPTGLNIQYF. CDR3 in DNA: TGTGCCAGCAGCCCGACAGGGCTAAACATTCAGTACTTC.

For this clonotype: A far larger clone is only one base removed, so a read error is likely. The chain has TRBV7-2 and TRBJ2-4; perhaps D is TRBD1 or TRBD2 (5 bases each). Germline values: CDR1 SGHTA, CDR2 FQGNSA. This CDR3 region has 14 residues. CDR3 sequence: CASSLAAGANEQCF. The CDR3, as DNA: TGTGCCAGCAGCTTGGCCGCCGGGGCCAATGAGCAGTGCTTC.

This clonotype was detected ten times or more. The chain links TRBV5-1 to TRBJ1-3; 9 bases are shared with TRBD1. Germline V lookup: CDR1 SGHRS, CDR2 YFSETQ. This CDR3 spans 15 amino acids. Losses at the gene ends were 4 bases for V and 4 bases for J; bases not matched to a gene: 6. CDR3 bases: TGCGCCAGCAGCCCCGGACAGGGGTGGGGAAACACCATATATTTT. It translates to CASSPGQGWGNTIYF.

This clonotype has at least ten counts. The chain is built from TRBV25-1 and TRBJ2-7, with D perhaps being TRBD1 or TRBD2 (5 bases each). Germline V gene data show CDR1 as MGHDK and CDR2 as SYGVNS. V lost 3 bases and J lost 2, with 14 bases in between. CDR3 size: 15 residues. CDR3 residues: CASSDIYGGAYEQYF. In DNA form, the CDR3 reads TGTGCCAGCAGTGATATATATGGGGGAGCCTACGAGCAGTACTTC.

The table lists this clonotype with many counts. The chain combines TRBV6-2 or TRBV6-3 with TRBJ2-6, with unresolved D. The V gene lost 8 bases and the J gene lost 0 bases, with 11 bases spanning the gap. Germline V CDR1 and CDR2: MNHEY, SVGEGT. The CDR3 contains 15 residues. Here the CDR3 reads CASGPLNSGANVLTF. DNA for the CDR3: TGTGCCAGCGGACCGCTGAACTCTGGGGCCAACGTCCTGACTTTC.

In this sample, this clonotype turned up many times. This chain joins TRBV30 and TRBJ1-4; D unresolved. Germline CDR1 reads GTSNPN; CDR2 reads SVGIG (reference sequence). This CDR3 is built from 11 residues. V lost 1 base, J lost 8 bases, and 5 bases lay in between. CDR3 amino acids: CAWSEMEKLFF. CDR3 sequence (DNA): TGTGCCTGGAGTGAGATGGAAAAACTGTTTTTT.

This clonotype was detected only a few times. One base away lies a much larger clone, so this may be a sequencing read error. The CDR3 does not end in the conserved phenylalanine or tryptophan, so this is likely a read error. CDR3 DNA: TGTGCCAGCAGTTACTCGAATGCGGCGCCGCAGCCCCAGCATTCT. Translating gives CASSYSNAAPQPQHS. V and J are TRBV6-5 and TRBJ1-5, with D unclear. CDR1 and CDR2 (germline): MNHEY, SVGAGI. V was shortened by 0 bases and J by 7 bases, with 13 bases between the two germline ends. The CDR3 loop spans 15 amino acids.

In its sample, this clonotype was seen many times. The chain couples TRBV20-1 to TRBJ2-7; 7 nucleotides agree with TRBD1. Germline CDR1 DFQATT, CDR2 SNEGSKA (reference sequence). The CDR3 length is 14 residues. V was pared by 3 bases and J by 0 bases, with 5 bases of the junction left unmatched. The CDR3 DNA follows: TGCAGTGCTAGTCCCGGGACAGCCTCCTACGAGCAGTACTTC. The encoded protein is CSASPGTASYEQYF.

This clonotype was counted ten times or more. The chain uses TRBV28 and TRBJ2-1; D possibly uses TRBD1 or TRBD2 (5 bases each). Trimming stripped 4 bases from V and 9 bases from J, with 19 bases between. Germline CDR1 reads MDHEN; CDR2 reads SYDVKM. The CDR3 totals 15 residues. DNA of the CDR3: TGTGCCAGCAGTTCTCCCCGGGGCGCTCTACGTGAGCAGTTCTTC. This gives the protein CASSSPRGALREQFF.

This clonotype was seen repeatedly, ten times or more. This chain joins TRBV12-3 or TRBV12-4 and TRBJ2-1; 10 bases align to TRBD2. With 6 bases clipped from V and 5 bases from J, the junction kept 19 bases outside the gene matches. The CDR3 totals 19 residues. CDR3 residues: CASSHRDSKAGGPNNEQFF. The CDR3 DNA reads TGTGCCAGCAGCCATAGGGACTCTAAAGCGGGAGGGCCAAACAATGAGCAGTTCTTC.

In this sample, this clonotype turned up a few times. Possible read error: a much larger clone is one base away. This sequence joins TRBV28 and TRBJ2-2; D not resolved. CDR3 length: 15 amino acids. V dropped 10 bases and J dropped 5 bases, with 20 bases sitting between them. Germline values: CDR1 MDHEN, CDR2 SYDVKM. The CDR3 region is CANNHYLGLTGELFF. CDR3 nucleotides: TGTGCCAACAACCACTACCTCGGGTTGACCGGGGAGCTGTTTTTT.

This clonotype was observed at least ten times. The rearrangement links TRBV28 to TRBJ1-5; D perhaps matches TRBD1 (6 bases). Trimming pared 3 bases from V and 6 bases from J, leaving 12 bases between. This CDR3 comprises 14 residues. CDR1 and CDR2 from the germline V gene are MDHEN and SYDVKM. CDR3 in amino acids: CASSFSVRGQPQHF. CDR3 coding DNA: TGTGCCAGCAGTTTTTCAGTCAGGGGTCAGCCCCAGCATTTT.

This clonotype appeared many times. The rearrangement links TRBV19 to TRBJ1-1; D not certain. V was clipped by 6 bases and J by 0 bases, with 11 bases between them. This CDR3 has 14 amino acids. Germline assignment: CDR1 LNHDA and CDR2 SQIVND (reference sequence). The CDR3 region is CASSRTVMNTEAFF. The CDR3 DNA reads as TGTGCCAGTAGCCGAACGGTGATGAACACTGAAGCTTTCTTT.

This clonotype was counted at least ten times. The V call is TRBV2, the J call TRBJ2-7, with 9 bases lining up with TRBD1. Trimming removed 8 bases from V and 2 bases from J; junction bases left unmatched: 4. CDR3 length: 13 residues. Germline assignment: CDR1 SNHLY and CDR2 FYNNEI. The CDR3: CASRDRVTYEQYF. Here the CDR3 DNA reads TGTGCCAGCCGGGACAGGGTTACCTACGAGCAGTACTTC.

The table lists this clonotype with many counts. This chain links TRBV29-1 with TRBJ2-4; D may correspond to TRBD1 or TRBD2 (6 bases each). Trimming took 4 bases from V and 1 from J, leaving 17 bases between them. The CDR3 is 16 amino acids. Germline loops: CDR1 SQVTM, CDR2 ANQGSEA. CDR3 coding DNA: TGCAGCGTTGGGGAGACAGGCCGGGGGGCCAAAAACATTCAGTACTTC. Protein product: CSVGETGRGAKNIQYF.